What follows describes a single TCR beta chain. The antigen is undetermined. This sample includes further DNA sequences coding for the same CDR3. CDR3 length: 14 residues. With V trimmed by 0 bases and J by 7 bases, 1 base remained unmatched. Germline V CDR1 and CDR2: SGHRS, YFSETQ. These data are taken from a study of cytomegalovirus exposure and HLA in healthy donors. Study-wide findings and caveats: When a later analysis compared HLA-associated TCR beta chains with equally common others, the HLA-associated chains turned out to be more clonally expanded and to have lower generation probabilities. Among the CMV-associated chains, a few were confirmed in vitro as specific for CMV antigens. The productive fraction for most TCR beta V segments was about 90% or about 30% in an earlier analysis.

The PCR used 60 Vbeta and 13 Jbeta primers. Original handling: In a later analysis, the count reached about 82 million unique TCR beta chains, with 10 million to 11 million shared. Profiling relied on immunoSEQ multiplex PCR, and the TCRdb table lists in-frame clones only, not all of them. That table gives V, J and clone size, and the DNA gave D and trimming. The table has 160,000 or so clones, roughly 72% seen once; the top ten hold about 1%. V is TRBV5-1 and J is TRBJ1-4; 9 bases are a match to TRBD1. The sequenced sample was PBMCs. This sequence was found in a woman aged 40-49 years in good health and CMV-seronegative. The CDR3 is CASSLGQGGEKLFF. In DNA, the CDR3 is TGCGCCAGCAGCTTGGGACAGGGGGGTGAAAAACTGTTTTTT.